This entry concerns a single T cell receptor beta chain. This sample is drawn from a study of blood T cells in healthy people across ages. Each donor was a healthy Caucasian individual from Russia, aged about 6 to 100. Extracted total RNA amounted to at least 5.5 micrograms for each sample. For the second PCR, which ran for about 7 to 11 cycles, a sample-barcoded 5' primer and a J-beta primer mix were used. MiXCR was run by TCRdb on the 5' RACE reads, yielding one entry per CDR3 protein. The sample holds around 1,000,000 distinct CDR3 sequences; roughly two fifths are singletons and the top ten take around 12%. This receptor was obtained from a man aged 18 to 30 in good health. The sequencing sample was made of blood.

CDR3 in DNA: TGCAGCGTCCGGACCGGACTAGCGGGGCGGAATGAGCAGTTCTTC. It codes for CSVRTGLAGRNEQFF. V usage is TRBV29-1 and J usage is TRBJ2-1; 12 bases agree with TRBD2. J lost 7 bases, V lost 6 bases, and 10 bases had no gene match. Germline V gene data show CDR1 as SQVTM and CDR2 as ANQGSEA. The CDR3 has 15 amino acids.